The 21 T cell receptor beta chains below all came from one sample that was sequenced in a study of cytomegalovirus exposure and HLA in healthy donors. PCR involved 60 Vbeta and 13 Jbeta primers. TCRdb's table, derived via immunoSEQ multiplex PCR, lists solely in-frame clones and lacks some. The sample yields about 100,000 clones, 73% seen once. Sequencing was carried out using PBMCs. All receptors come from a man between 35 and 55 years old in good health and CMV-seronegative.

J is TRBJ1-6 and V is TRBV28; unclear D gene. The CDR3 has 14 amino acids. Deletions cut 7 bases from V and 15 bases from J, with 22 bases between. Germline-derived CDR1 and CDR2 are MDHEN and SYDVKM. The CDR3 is CASTYEGGRSYLHF. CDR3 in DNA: TGTGCCAGCACATACGAAGGAGGGCGCTCATACCTCCACTTT.

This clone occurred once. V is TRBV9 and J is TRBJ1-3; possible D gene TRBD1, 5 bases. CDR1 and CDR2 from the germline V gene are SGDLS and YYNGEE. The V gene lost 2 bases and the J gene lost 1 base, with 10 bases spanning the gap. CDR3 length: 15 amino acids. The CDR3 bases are TGTGCCAGCAGCGTGTCGGGGGTATCTGGAAACACCATATATTTT. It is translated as CASSVSGVSGNTIYF.

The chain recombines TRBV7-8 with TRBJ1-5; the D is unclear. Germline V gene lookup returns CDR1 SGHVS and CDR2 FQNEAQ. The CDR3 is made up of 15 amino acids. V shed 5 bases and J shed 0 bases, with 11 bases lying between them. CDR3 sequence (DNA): TGTGCCAGCAGCCCGGGATCGTATAGCAATCAGCCCCAGCATTTT. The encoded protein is CASSPGSYSNQPQHF.

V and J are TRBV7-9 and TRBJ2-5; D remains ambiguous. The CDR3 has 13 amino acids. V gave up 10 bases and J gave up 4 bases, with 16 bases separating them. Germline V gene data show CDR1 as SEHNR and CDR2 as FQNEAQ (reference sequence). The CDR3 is CAMQVDLVETQYF. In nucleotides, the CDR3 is TGTGCCATGCAGGTAGATCTGGTAGAGACCCAGTACTTC.

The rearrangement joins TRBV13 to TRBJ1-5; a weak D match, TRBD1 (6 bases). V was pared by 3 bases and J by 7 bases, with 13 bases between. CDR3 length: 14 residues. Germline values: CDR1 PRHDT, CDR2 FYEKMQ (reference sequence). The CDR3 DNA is TGTGCCAGCAGCTTTGGGGGAAGGGGGCAGCCCCAGCATTTT. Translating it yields CASSFGGRGQPQHF.

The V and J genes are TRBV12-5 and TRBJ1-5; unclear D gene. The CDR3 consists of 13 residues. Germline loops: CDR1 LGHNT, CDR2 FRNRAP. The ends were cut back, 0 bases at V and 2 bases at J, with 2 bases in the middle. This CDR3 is CASGLVGNQPQHF. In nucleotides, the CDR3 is TGTGCTAGTGGTTTGGTCGGCAATCAGCCCCAGCATTTT.

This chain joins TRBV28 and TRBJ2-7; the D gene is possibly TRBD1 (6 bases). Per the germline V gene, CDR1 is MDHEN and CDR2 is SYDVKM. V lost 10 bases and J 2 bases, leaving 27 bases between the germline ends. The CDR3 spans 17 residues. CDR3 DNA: TGTGCCACTGGGCCCGGACCGGGACAACGGTTCGCCTACGAGCAGTACTTC. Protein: CATGPGPGQRFAYEQYF. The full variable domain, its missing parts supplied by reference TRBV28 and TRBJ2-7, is DVKVTQSSRYLVKRTGEKVFLECVQDMDHENMFWYRQDPGLGLRLIYFSYDVKMKEKGDIPEGYSVSREKKERFSLILESASTNQTSMYLCATGPGPGQRFAYEQYFGPGTRLTVT.

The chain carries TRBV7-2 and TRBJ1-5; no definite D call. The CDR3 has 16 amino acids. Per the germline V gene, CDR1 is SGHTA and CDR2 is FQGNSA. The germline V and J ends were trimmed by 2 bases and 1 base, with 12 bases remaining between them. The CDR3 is CASSLFFQESNQPQHF. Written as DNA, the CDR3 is TGTGCCAGCAGCTTATTCTTTCAAGAGAGCAATCAGCCCCAGCATTTT. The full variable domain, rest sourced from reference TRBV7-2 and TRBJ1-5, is GAGVSQSPSNKVTEKGKDVELRCDPISGHTALYWYRQSLGQGLEFLIYFQGNSAPDKSGLPSDRFSAERTGGSVSTLTIQRTQQEDSAVYLCASSLFFQESNQPQHFGDGTRLSIL.

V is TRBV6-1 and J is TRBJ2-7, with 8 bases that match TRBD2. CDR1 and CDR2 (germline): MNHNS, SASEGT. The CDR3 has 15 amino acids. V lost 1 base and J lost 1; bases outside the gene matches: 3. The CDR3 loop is CASSEGIAGSYEQYF. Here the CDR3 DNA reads TGTGCCAGCAGTGAAGGAATAGCGGGGTCCTACGAGCAGTACTTC.

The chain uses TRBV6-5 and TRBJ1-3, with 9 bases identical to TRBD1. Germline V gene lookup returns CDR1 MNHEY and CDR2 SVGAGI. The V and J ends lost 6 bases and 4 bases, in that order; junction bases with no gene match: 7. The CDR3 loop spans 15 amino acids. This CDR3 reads CASRLTGGSGNTIYF. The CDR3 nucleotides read TGTGCCAGCAGGCTAACAGGGGGCTCGGGAAACACCATATATTTT.

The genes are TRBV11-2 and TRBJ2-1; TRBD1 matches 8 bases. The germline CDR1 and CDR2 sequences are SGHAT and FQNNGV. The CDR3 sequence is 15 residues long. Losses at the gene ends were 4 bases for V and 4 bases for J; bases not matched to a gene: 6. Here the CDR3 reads CASSSYQGAYNEQFF. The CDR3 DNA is TGTGCCAGCAGCTCCTATCAGGGGGCTTACAATGAGCAGTTCTTC.

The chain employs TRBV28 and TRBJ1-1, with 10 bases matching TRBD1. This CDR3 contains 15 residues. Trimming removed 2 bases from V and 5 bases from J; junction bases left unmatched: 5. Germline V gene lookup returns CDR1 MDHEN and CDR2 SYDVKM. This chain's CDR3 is CASSLPRTGGTEAFF. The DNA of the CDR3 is TGTGCCAGCAGTTTACCGAGGACAGGGGGGACTGAAGCTTTCTTT.

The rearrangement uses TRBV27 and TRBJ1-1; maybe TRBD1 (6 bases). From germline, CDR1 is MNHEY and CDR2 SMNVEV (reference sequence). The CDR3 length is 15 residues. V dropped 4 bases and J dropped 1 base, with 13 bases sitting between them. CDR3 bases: TGTGCCAGCAGTTCCTACAGGGCGGCGAACACTGAAGCTTTCTTT. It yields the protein CASSSYRAANTEAFF.

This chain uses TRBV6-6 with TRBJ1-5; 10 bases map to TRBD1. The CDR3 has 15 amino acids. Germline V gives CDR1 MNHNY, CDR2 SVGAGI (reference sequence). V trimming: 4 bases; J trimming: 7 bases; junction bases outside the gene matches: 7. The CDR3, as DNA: TGTGCCAGCAGTTCCGGGACAGGGGTGAACCAGCCCCAGCATTTT. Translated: CASSSGTGVNQPQHF.

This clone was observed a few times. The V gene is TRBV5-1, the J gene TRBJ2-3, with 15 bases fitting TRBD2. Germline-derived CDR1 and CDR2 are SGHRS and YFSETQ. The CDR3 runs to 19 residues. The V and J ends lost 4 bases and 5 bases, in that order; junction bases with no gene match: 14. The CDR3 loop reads CASSLQRTSGGADRDTQYF. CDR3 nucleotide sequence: TGCGCCAGCAGCCTACAGAGGACTAGCGGGGGGGCCGATAGAGATACGCAGTATTTT.

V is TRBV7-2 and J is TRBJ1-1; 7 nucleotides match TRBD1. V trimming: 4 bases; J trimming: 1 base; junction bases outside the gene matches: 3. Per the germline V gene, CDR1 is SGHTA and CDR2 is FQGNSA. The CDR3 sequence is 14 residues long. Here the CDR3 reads CASSWDSRNTEAFF. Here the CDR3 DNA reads TGTGCCAGCAGCTGGGACAGTAGGAACACTGAAGCTTTCTTT.

In nucleotides, the CDR3 is TGTGCCAGCAGCGATCAGTCCACAGATACGCAGTATTTT. This codes for CASSDQSTDTQYF. This chain links TRBV4-2 with TRBJ2-3; D call uncertain. This CDR3 region has 13 residues. The germline V gene encodes CDR1 LGHNA and CDR2 YNFKEQ. V dropped 5 bases and J dropped 2 bases, with 8 bases sitting between them.

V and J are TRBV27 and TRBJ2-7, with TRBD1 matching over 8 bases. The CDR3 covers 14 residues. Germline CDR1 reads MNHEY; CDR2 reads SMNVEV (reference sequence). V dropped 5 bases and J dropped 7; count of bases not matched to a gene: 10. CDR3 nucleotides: TGTGCCAGCAGTCGAAGGGACAGGTCTGGTGAGCAGTACTTC. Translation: CASSRRDRSGEQYF.

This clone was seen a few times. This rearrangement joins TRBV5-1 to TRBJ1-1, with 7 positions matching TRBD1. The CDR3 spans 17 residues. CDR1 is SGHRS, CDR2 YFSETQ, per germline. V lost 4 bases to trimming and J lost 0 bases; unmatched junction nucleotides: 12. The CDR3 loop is CASSLRGTVMMNTEAFF. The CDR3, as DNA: TGCGCCAGCAGCCTGCGTGGGACAGTGATGATGAACACTGAAGCTTTCTTT.

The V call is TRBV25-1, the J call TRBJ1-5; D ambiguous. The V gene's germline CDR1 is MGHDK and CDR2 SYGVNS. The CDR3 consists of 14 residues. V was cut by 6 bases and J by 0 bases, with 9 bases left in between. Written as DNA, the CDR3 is TGTGCCAGCAGCCTCCGCGATAGCAATCAGCCCCAGCATTTT. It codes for CASSLRDSNQPQHF.

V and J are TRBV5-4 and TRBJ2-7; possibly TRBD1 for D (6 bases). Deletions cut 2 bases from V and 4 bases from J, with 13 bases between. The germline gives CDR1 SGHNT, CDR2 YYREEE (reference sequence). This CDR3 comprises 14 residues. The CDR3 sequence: CASSLSRGRYEQYF. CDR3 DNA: TGTGCCAGCAGCTTATCCAGGGGCCGATACGAGCAGTACTTC.